This TCR beta chain was recovered during a study of beta chain features in type 1 diabetes. Study-level findings and limits: Within patients, naive, central memory and Treg TCRB repertoires seemed more similar than within healthy donors. Among all four CD4+ subsets, Type 1 diabetes patients had TCRB CDR3s that were moderately but significantly shorter. Researchers cautioned that cDNA sequencing could over-represent cells with high TCR expression.

Concerning this clone itself: What it binds is unknown.

Stem cell-like memory, regulatory, central memory and naive CD4+ cells were sorted via CD45RO/CCR7/CD25/CD127/CD95/CD27. This CDR3 spans 15 amino acids. Germline CDR1 is SGDLS and CDR2 is YYNGEE. V was pared by 6 bases and J by 1 base, with 16 bases between. The isolated RNA, all of it, was reverse transcribed, so expressed TCRB transcripts were what got sequenced. Clones were read by immunoSEQ multiplex PCR, and TCRdb kept only the in-frame ones, dropping some. The sample contains hundreds of thousands of clones, over 12% of which appear only once. This sequence originates from a man between 18 and 29 years old with type 1 diabetes. The chain uses TRBV9 and TRBJ1-1, with a weak D call TRBD1 (5 bases). The sequenced material came from naive CD4+ T cells from blood. The CDR3 coding sequence is TGTGCCAGCACCTCCTTGGGGGTTGGGAACACTGAAGCTTTCTTT. Protein sequence: CASTSLGVGNTEAFF.